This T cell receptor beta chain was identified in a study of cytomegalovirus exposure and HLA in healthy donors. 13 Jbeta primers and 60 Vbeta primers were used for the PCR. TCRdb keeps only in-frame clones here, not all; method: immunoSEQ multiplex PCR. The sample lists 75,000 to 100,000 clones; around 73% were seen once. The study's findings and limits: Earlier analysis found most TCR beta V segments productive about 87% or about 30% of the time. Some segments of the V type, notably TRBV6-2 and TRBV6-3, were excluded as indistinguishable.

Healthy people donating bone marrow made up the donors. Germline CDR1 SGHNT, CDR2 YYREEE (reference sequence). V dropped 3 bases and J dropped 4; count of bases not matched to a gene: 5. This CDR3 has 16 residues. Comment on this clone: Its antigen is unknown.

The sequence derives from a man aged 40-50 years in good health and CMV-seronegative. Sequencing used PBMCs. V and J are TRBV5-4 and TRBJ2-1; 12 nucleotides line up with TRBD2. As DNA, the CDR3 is TGTGCCAGCAGCTGGAGGACTAGCGGGATATACAATGAGCAGTTCTTC. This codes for CASSWRTSGIYNEQFF.